These T cell receptor beta chains were read from a single sample in a study of Graves' ophthalmopathy and Graves' hyperthyroidism. A single record per CDR3 protein comes from TCRdb applying MiXCR to the multiplex PCR reads. The sample carries about 740,000 distinct CDR3 sequences, 35% to 50% recorded once. The source material was peripheral blood. All receptors come from an adult man with Graves' ophthalmopathy. The CDR3 runs from the conserved cysteine through the conserved F or W.

v_call: TRBV12-3/TRBV12-4; j_call: TRBJ1-6; cdr3_aa: CASSFSNDRNLHF
v_call: TRBV10-3; j_call: TRBJ1-2; cdr3_aa: CAISEGEDYGYTF
v_call: TRBV20-1; j_call: TRBJ1-6; cdr3_aa: CSATTGEGNSPLHF
v_call: TRBV10-2; j_call: TRBJ1-5; cdr3_aa: CVSRAAELPNQPQHF
v_call: TRBV7-9; j_call: TRBJ2-7; cdr3_aa: CASSPGGQPTRQYF
v_call: TRBV2; j_call: TRBJ1-1; cdr3_aa: CASSDVGQGTEAFF
v_call: TRBV5-1; j_call: TRBJ2-5; cdr3_aa: CASSSRQGAGIQHF
v_call: TRBV6-6; j_call: TRBJ2-7; cdr3_aa: CASSDHVGYEQYF
v_call: TRBV29-1; j_call: TRBJ1-2; cdr3_aa: CSDRDYTF
v_call: TRBV4-1; j_call: TRBJ1-1; cdr3_aa: CASRLTPGQANTEAFF
v_call: TRBV6-5; j_call: TRBJ1-2; cdr3_aa: CASVGFGTGDGYTF
v_call: TRBV25-1; j_call: TRBJ1-2; cdr3_aa: CASSSSGKSISGYTF
v_call: TRBV5-6; j_call: TRBJ1-2; cdr3_aa: CASSLDAGGGYTF
v_call: TRBV7-2; j_call: TRBJ1-6; cdr3_aa: CASGNTGVPPLHF